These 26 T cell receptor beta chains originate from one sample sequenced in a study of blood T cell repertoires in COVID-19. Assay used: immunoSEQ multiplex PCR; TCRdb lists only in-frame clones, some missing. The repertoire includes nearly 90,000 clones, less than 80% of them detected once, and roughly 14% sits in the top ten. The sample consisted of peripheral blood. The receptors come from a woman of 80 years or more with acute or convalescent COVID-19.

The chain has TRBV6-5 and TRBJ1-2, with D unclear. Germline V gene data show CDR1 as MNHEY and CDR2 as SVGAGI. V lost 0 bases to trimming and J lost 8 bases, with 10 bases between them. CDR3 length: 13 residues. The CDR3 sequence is CASSYSEAEGYTF. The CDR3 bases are TGTGCCAGCAGTTACTCGGAGGCGGAGGGCTACACCTTC.

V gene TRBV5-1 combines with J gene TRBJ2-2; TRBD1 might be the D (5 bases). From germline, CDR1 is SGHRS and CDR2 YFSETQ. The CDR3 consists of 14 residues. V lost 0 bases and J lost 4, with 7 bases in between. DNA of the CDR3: TGCGCCAGCAGCTTGGTAGGGGCCACCGGGGAGCTGTTTTTT. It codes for CASSLVGATGELFF.

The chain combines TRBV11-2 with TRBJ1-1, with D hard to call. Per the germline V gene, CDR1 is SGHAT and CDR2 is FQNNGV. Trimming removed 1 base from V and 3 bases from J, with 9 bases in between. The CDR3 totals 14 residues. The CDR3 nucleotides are TGTGCCAGCAGCTTAGCGGGTTCGGACACTGAAGCTTTCTTT. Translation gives CASSLAGSDTEAFF. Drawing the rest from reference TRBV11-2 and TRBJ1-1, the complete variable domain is EAGVAQSPRYKIIEKRQSVAFWCNPISGHATLYWYQQILGQGPKLLIQFQNNGVVDDSQLPKDRFSAERLKGVDSTLKIQPAKLEDSAVYLCASSLAGSDTEAFFGQGTRLTVV.

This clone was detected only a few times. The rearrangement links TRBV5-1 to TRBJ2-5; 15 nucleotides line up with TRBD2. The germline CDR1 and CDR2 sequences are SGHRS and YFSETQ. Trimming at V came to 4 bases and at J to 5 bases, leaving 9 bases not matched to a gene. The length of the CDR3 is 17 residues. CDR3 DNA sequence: TGCGCCAGCAGCCCACCGGGACTAGCGGGGGGATATGAGACCCAGTACTTC. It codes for CASSPPGLAGGYETQYF.

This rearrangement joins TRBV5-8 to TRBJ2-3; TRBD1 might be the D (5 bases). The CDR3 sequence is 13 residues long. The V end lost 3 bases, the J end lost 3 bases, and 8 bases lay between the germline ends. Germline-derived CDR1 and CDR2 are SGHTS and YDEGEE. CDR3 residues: CASSSGWTDTQYF. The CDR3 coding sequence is TGTGCCAGCAGCTCAGGGTGGACAGATACGCAGTATTTT.

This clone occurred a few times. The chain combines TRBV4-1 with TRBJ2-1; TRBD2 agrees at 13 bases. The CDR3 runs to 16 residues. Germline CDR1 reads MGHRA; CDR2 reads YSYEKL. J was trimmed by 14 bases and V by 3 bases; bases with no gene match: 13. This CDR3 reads CASSQDTGLAGPREFF. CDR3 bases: TGCGCCAGCAGCCAGGATACGGGACTAGCGGGGCCACGTGAGTTCTTC.

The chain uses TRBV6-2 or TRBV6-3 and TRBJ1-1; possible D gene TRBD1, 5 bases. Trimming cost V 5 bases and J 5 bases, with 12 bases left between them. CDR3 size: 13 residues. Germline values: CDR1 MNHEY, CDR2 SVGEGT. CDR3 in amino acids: CASSRRRGTEAFF. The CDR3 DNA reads TGTGCCAGCAGTCGACGGAGGGGTACTGAAGCTTTCTTT.

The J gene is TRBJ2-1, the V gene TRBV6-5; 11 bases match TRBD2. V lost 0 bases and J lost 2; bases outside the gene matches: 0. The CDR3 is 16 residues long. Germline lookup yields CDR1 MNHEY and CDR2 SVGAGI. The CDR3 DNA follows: TGTGCCAGCAGTTACTCTAGCGGGGGGGCCTACAATGAGCAGTTCTTC. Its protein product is CASSYSSGGAYNEQFF.

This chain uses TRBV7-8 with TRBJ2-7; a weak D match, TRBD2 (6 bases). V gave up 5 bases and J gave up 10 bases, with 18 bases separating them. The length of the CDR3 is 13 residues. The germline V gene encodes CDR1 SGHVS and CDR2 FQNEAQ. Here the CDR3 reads CASSSSAGSHQYF. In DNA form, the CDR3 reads TGTGCCAGCAGCAGCTCGGCGGGGAGCCACCAGTACTTC.

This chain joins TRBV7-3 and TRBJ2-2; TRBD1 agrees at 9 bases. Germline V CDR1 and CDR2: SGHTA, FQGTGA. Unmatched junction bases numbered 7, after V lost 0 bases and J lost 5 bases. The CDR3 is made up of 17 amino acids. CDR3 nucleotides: TGTGCCAGCAGCTTAACGGGGCCGGGACAGGGAACCGGGGAGCTGTTTTTT. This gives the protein CASSLTGPGQGTGELFF.

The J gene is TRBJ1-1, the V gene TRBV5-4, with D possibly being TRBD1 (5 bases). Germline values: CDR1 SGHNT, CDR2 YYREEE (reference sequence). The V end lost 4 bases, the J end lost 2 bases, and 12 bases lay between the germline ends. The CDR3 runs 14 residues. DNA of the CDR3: TGTGCCAGCAGCCTCGACAGTCAAAACACTGAAGCTTTCTTT. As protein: CASSLDSQNTEAFF.

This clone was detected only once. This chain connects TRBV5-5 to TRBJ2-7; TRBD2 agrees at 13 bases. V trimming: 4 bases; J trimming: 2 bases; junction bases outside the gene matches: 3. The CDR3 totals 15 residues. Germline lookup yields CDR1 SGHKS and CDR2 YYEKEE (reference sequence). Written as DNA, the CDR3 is TGTGCCAGCAGCCTCGGGACTAGCGGGGCCTACGAGCAGTACTTC. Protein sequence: CASSLGTSGAYEQYF.

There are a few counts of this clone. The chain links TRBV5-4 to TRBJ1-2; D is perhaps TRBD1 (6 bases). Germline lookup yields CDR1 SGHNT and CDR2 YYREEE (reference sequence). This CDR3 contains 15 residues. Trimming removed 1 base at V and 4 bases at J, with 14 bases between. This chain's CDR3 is CASSLSGGGGYGYTF. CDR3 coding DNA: TGTGCCAGCAGCTTGTCGGGAGGGGGAGGCTATGGCTACACCTTC.

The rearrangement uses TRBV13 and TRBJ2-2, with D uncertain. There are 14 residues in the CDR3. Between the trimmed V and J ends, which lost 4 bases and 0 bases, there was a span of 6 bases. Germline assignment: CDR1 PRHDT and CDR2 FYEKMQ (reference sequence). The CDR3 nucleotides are TGTGCCAGCAGCTCGTTTCCGAACACCGGGGAGCTGTTTTTT. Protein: CASSSFPNTGELFF.

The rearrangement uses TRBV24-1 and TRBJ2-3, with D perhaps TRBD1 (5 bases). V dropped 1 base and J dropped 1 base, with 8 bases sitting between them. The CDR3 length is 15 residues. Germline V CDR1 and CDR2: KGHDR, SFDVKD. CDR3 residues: CATSDFSRGTDTQYF. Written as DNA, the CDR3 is TGTGCCACCAGTGATTTTTCCAGGGGCACAGATACGCAGTATTTT.

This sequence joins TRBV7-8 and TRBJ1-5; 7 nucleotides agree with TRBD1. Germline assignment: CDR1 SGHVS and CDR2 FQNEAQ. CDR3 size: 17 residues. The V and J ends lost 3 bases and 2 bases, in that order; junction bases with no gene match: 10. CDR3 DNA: TGTGCCAGCAGCTTCTTCGACAGGGACCTCGGCAATCAGCCCCAGCATTTT. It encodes CASSFFDRDLGNQPQHF. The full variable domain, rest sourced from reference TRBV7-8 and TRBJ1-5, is GAGVSQSPRYKVAKRGQDVALRCDPISGHVSLFWYQQALGQGPEFLTYFQNEAQLDKSGLPSDRFFAERPEGSVSTLKIQRTQQEDSAVYLCASSFFDRDLGNQPQHFGDGTRLSIL.

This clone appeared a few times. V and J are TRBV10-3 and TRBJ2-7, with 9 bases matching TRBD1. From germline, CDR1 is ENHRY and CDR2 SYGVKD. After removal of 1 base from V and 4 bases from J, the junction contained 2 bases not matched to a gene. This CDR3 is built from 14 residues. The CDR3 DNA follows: TGTGCCATCAGTGAGTTGGACAGGGGTTACGAGCAGTACTTC. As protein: CAISELDRGYEQYF.

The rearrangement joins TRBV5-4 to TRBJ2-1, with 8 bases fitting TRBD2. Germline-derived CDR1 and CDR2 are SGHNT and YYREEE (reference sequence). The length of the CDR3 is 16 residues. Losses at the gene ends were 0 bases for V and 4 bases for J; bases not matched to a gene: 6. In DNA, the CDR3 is TGTGCCAGCAGCTTGGCGCCAGCGGGGGCGTACAATGAGCAGTTCTTC. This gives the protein CASSLAPAGAYNEQFF.

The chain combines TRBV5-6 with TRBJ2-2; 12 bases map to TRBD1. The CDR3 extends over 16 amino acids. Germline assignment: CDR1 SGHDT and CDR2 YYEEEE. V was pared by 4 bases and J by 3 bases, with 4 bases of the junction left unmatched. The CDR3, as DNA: TGTGCCAGCAGCCCTGGGACAGGGGGCCACACCGGGGAGCTGTTTTTT. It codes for CASSPGTGGHTGELFF.

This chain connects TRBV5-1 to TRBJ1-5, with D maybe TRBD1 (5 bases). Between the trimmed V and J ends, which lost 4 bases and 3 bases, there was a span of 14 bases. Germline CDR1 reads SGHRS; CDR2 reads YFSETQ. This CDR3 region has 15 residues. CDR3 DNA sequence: TGCGCCAGCAGCAGATCAACAGGTCCCAATCAGCCCCAGCATTTT. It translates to CASSRSTGPNQPQHF.

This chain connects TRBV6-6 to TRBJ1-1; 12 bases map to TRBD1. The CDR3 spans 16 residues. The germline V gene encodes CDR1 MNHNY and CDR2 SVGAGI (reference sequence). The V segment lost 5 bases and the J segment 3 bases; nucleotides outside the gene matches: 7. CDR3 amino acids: CASSPGQGAFDTEAFF. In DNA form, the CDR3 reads TGTGCCAGCAGTCCGGGACAGGGGGCTTTTGACACTGAAGCTTTCTTT.

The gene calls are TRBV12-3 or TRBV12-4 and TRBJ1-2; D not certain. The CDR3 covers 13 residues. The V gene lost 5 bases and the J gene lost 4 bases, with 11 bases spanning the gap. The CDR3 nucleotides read TGTGCCAGCAGTAGACTTAGCGTCTATGGCTACACCTTC. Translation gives CASSRLSVYGYTF.

The CDR3 bases are TGTGCCAGCAGCCCCGGGGGGGACACCGGGGAGCTGTTTTTT. Amino acids: CASSPGGDTGELFF. The J gene is TRBJ2-2, the V gene TRBV6-2 or TRBV6-3; 8 nucleotides align to TRBD2. The CDR3 consists of 14 residues. From germline, CDR1 is MNHEY and CDR2 SVGEGT. Germline trimming cut 6 bases from V and 3 bases from J; bases unmatched to any gene: 3.

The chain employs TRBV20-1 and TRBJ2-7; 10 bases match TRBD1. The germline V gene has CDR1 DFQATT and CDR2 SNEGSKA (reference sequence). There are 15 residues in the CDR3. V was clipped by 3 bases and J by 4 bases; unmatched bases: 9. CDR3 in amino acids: CSASDPGQGTYEQYF. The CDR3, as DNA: TGCAGTGCTAGTGATCCGGGACAGGGGACTTACGAGCAGTACTTC.

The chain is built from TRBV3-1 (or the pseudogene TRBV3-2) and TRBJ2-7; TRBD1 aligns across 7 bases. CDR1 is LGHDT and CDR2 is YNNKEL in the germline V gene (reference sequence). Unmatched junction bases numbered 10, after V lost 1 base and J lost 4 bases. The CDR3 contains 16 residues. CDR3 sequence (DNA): TGTGCCAGCAGCCAAGGGACAGGACGCCCAAATTACGAGCAGTACTTC. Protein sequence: CASSQGTGRPNYEQYF.

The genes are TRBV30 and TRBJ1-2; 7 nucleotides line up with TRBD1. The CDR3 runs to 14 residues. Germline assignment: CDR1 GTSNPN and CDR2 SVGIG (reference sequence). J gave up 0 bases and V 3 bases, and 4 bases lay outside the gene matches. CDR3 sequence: CAWRRQGTNYGYTF. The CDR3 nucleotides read TGTGCCTGGAGACGACAGGGTACTAACTATGGCTACACCTTC.